This TCR beta chain emerged from a study of blood T cell repertoires in COVID-19. At the level of the study: From the United States, Italy and Spain came samples of acute and convalescent COVID-19. Nucleic acid was either cDNA or gDNA, and it came from T cells, B-cell-depleted T cells, or PBMCs.

Original handling: Amplified reference gene primers provided the basis for estimating nucleated cell counts. Profiled with immunoSEQ multiplex PCR; TCRdb holds only in-frame clones, not every one. V, J and clone size are taken as reported in that table, and D and trimming were inferred from the DNA itself. This table holds approximately 53,000 clones, 90% found once. This CDR3 is built from 15 residues. The germline gives CDR1 SGHDT, CDR2 YYEEEE. Trimming took off 3 bases at V and 7 bases at J, with 19 bases between the two ends. The sequence was obtained from a woman aged 80 or over with acute or convalescent COVID-19. Sequenced input: peripheral blood. The genes are TRBV5-6 and TRBJ1-2, with D perhaps TRBD1 (6 bases). CDR3 in DNA: TGTGCCAGCAGCTCTCGGGGGGGCTGGTTGATTGGCTACACCTTC. This gives the protein CASSSRGGWLIGYTF.